These T cell receptor beta chains were read from a single sample in a study of regulatory T cells in long-lasting Graves disease. TCRdb independently ran MiXCR on the multiplex PCR reads; one entry per CDR3 protein. The table records 680,000 or so distinct CDR3 sequences, approximately 15% of them present only once. The same sample was also used in a study of T cells in Graves' hyperthyroidism and ophthalmopathy.

The sample here was peripheral blood mononuclear cells (PBMCs), taken at new diagnosis, from a patient treated with antithyroid drugs. Receptor source: a woman aged 25 to 39 with Graves disease. CDR3s include the opening cysteine and the closing phenylalanine or tryptophan.

v_gene | CDR3aa
TRBV2 | CASSGAGGTNEQFF
TRBV30 | CAWSVIKDRGQEQYF
TRBV11-2 | CASSLPGLAGVGTDTQYF
TRBV3-1 | CASSQDPSGLSYTF
TRBV2 | CASELGQGNQPQHF
TRBV4-2 | CASNKDTNTGELFF
TRBV20-1 | CSARYRREGRNEQFF
TRBV12-3/TRBV12-4 | CASRTRSIAPALF
TRBV28 | CASSTHPPNTGELFF
TRBV7-9 | CASRLRLGMGTGELFF
TRBV29-1 | CSAGQGSTGELFF
TRBV27 | CASSLDRAPGNTIYF
TRBV28 | CASSSVVRDTHF
TRBV6-1 | CASSSSGTGNSPLHF
TRBV30 | CAWSVANNQPQHF
TRBV5-6 | CASSFPGTRVEAFF
TRBV20-1 | CSARDQRGVWYNEQFF
TRBV11-3 | CAAPRPGTGIYNEQFF
TRBV29-1 | CSVAVREIPSEQYF
TRBV28 | CASSQFVQSNQPQHF
TRBV7-8 | CASQRVNGETQYF
TRBV2 | CASRGGYSKSYEQYF
TRBV24-1 | CASSGSSRRGELFF
TRBV29-1 | CSVWGNYGYTF
TRBV29-1 | CSVWGDQGYTF
TRBV28 | CATHKGQGVGEQYF
TRBV7-3 | CASSLISQGEQFF
TRBV28 | CASTVLAEDYNEQFF
TRBV2 | CASSRDSRTDTQYF
TRBV10-3 | CAIMSRDRGHGDTQYF
TRBV30 | CAWSDSIRNQPQHF
TRBV2 | CASAPGQPYEQYF
TRBV20-1 | CSARNRGSSFNEQFF
TRBV27 | CASGLDRESNEKLFF
TRBV4-1 | CASSQDQDSNQPQHF
TRBV2 | CASTNQNRGEKLFF
TRBV9 | CASSVAGTGDLAFF
TRBV7-2 | CASSRAGTSGRAYEQYF
TRBV27 | CASRLRLAGVSGTQYF
TRBV10-3 | CAISEGTSGSTDTQYF
TRBV20-1 | CSARVPTNEQFF
TRBV6-2/TRBV6-3 | CASSLQTGGMGYNEQFF
TRBV28 | CASSWGTAKEKGEAFF
TRBV4-1 | CASSQDTNTGELFF
TRBV20-1 | CSAGGTENFYEQYF
TRBV10-1 | CASSAKGVEAFF
TRBV24-1 | CATSLRGSSETQYF
TRBV10-2 | CASSEGGFRSNQPQHF
TRBV11-2 | CASSLGSAARSNEQFF
TRBV14 | CASSQAGDAQFF
TRBV24-1 | CATSDLHVRGTGTPYNEQFF
TRBV19 | CASSRPRDTKANTEAFF
TRBV7-6 | CASSLDAPKTQYF